The 4 T cell receptor beta chains given below trace back to one sample, sequenced in a study of shared clonotypes between healthy human individuals. The method was immunoSEQ multiplex PCR; TCRdb's version includes in-frame clones alone and lacks a portion of them. Among around 700,000 clones listed, roughly 94% were seen once. The naive CD8 subset, CD45RO-negative cells positively selected for CCR7, excluded terminally differentiated effector memory CD45RA+ cells. Specimen: naive CD8+ T cells sorted from blood. The origin of the receptors is a man aged 25 to 40 in good health.

This rearrangement joins TRBV9 to TRBJ1-5, with 7 bases that match TRBD1. Germline V gene lookup returns CDR1 SGDLS and CDR2 YYNGEE. The CDR3 runs 16 residues. Germline trimming cut 3 bases from V and 4 bases from J; bases unmatched to any gene: 10. Here the CDR3 reads CASSAGQNDRNQPQHF. CDR3 sequence (DNA): TGTGCCAGCAGCGCGGGACAGAACGACAGGAATCAGCCCCAGCATTTT.

The chain carries TRBV7-9 and TRBJ2-7; 11 bases line up with TRBD2. J lost 0 bases, V lost 4 bases, and 2 bases had no gene match. The CDR3 loop spans 15 amino acids. The germline gives CDR1 SEHNR, CDR2 FQNEAQ (reference sequence). The CDR3 region has the DNA TGTGCCAGCAGCTCGACTAGCGGGGCCTCCTACGAGCAGTACTTC. Its translation: CASSSTSGASYEQYF.

The chain has TRBV10-1 and TRBJ2-1; no definite D call. The V and J ends lost 0 bases and 8 bases respectively, with 23 bases between them. CDR1 is WNHNN and CDR2 is SYGVQD in the germline V gene (reference sequence). This CDR3 has 18 residues. The CDR3 reads CASSESPRLGSLRHEQFF. The DNA for the CDR3 is TGCGCCAGCAGTGAGTCTCCTCGTCTAGGCTCCCTTCGGCATGAGCAGTTCTTC.

V gene TRBV2 combines with J gene TRBJ2-1; D unclear. The CDR3 contains 15 residues. From germline, CDR1 is SNHLY and CDR2 FYNNEI. The V end was cut by 5 bases, the J end by 0 bases, with 11 bases between. CDR3 in amino acids: CASSLGRSSYNEQFF. In DNA form, the CDR3 reads TGTGCCAGCAGTTTAGGACGGAGCTCCTACAATGAGCAGTTCTTC.